This T cell receptor (beta chain) was sequenced during a study of OX40 agonist ivuxolimab in advanced cancers. Profiling relied on immunoSEQ multiplex PCR, and the TCRdb table lists in-frame clones only, not all of them. The table records approximately 35,000 clones, 60% to 85% of them present only once. The CDR3 is 14 residues long. The V and J ends lost 11 bases and 5 bases respectively, with 21 bases between them. The specimen comprised CD4+ or CD8+ T cells sorted from blood, sampled in a trial of the OX40 agonist ivuxolimab. The gene calls are TRBV23-1 and TRBJ2-5; D is possibly TRBD1 or TRBD2 (6 bases each). TRBV23-1 carries the ORF label, with uncertain function. This receptor was obtained from an adult with an advanced solid tumor such as melanoma, head and neck, liver or kidney cancer. CDR3 residues: CARNWGEGQETQYF. CDR3 nucleotides: TGCGCCCGAAACTGGGGGGAAGGACAGGAGACCCAGTACTTC.